One T cell receptor (beta chain) is described in this entry. Other DNA sequences from this sample encode an identical CDR3 as well. V dropped 1 base and J dropped 7; count of bases not matched to a gene: 3. Germline CDR1 and CDR2: SGDLS and YYNGEE. The length of the CDR3 is 15 residues. Measured with immunoSEQ multiplex PCR; TCRdb has only the in-frame clones, and not every one. The table shows some 370,000 clones, with 80% to 90% occurring only once. This sample is part of a study of blood T cell repertoires in COVID-19. About the research overall: Whether acute or convalescent, the COVID-19 samples came from the United States, Italy and Spain.

Input material: peripheral blood. The source of this sequence is a woman aged 25 to 39 with COVID-19, enrolled during active disease. This chain uses TRBV9 with TRBJ2-1; TRBD2 aligns across 12 bases. The CDR3: CASSVRLAGGNEQFF. The CDR3 DNA is TGTGCCAGCAGCGTACGGCTAGCGGGAGGGAATGAGCAGTTCTTC.